This T cell receptor (beta chain) was obtained from a study of technical replicates of blood from several donors. This clone has just one count. Germline V gene data show CDR1 as SGHRS and CDR2 as YFSETQ. This CDR3 is built from 13 residues. The V segment lost 5 bases and the J segment 12 bases; nucleotides outside the gene matches: 11. This table comes from immunoSEQ multiplex PCR, and its TCRdb copy is limited to in-frame clones, with some not included. Of about 100,000 clones in the sample, approximately 95% were seen once. Specimen: T cells isolated from PBMCs. The genes are TRBV5-1 and TRBJ2-1; 7 bases align to TRBD2. The receptor was isolated from a human donor in good health. The CDR3 coding sequence is TGCGCCAGCAGAACCGCGGGAGAAGCGGCGCAGTTCTTC. This codes for CASRTAGEAAQFF.